Listed here are 9 T cell receptor beta chains from one sample, sequenced in a study of T-cell reconstitution after alpha-beta-depleted transplantation in children. It was with unique molecular identifiers that the TCRbeta library was prepared. MiXCR, run by TCRdb on the PCR reads, gives a single entry per CDR3 protein. The sample lists 350,000 to 400,000 distinct CDR3 sequences, around 21% occurring once. The sequencing used PBMCs from the stem cell graft donor, collected from the stem cell graft. Receptors originate from a human donor who donated a stem cell graft to a child with acute myeloid leukemia.

In this sample, this clonotype turned up a few times. V gene TRBV20-1 combines with J gene TRBJ2-1; TRBD2 agrees at 8 bases. CDR1 DFQATT and CDR2 SNEGSKA come from the germline V gene (reference sequence). This CDR3 has 13 amino acids. V shed 5 bases, J shed 3 bases, and the junction held 3 bases outside the gene matches. CDR3: CSARLANYNEQFF. CDR3 nucleotides: TGCAGTGCTCGACTAGCGAACTACAATGAGCAGTTCTTC.

There are many counts of this clonotype. The V call is TRBV20-1, the J call TRBJ2-5; TRBD1 or TRBD2 may be the D gene (6 bases each). The germline V gene has CDR1 DFQATT and CDR2 SNEGSKA (reference sequence). This CDR3 contains 13 residues. V was shortened by 6 bases and J by 4 bases, with 15 bases between the two germline ends. The CDR3 sequence: CSAPGEGGETQYF. CDR3 in DNA: TGCAGTGCCCCGGGAGAAGGGGGAGAGACCCAGTACTTC.

The V call is TRBV29-1, the J call TRBJ2-1; possibly TRBD2 for D (6 bases). Germline V lookup: CDR1 SQVTM, CDR2 ANQGSEA. V lost 3 bases, J lost 1 base, and 7 bases lay in between. This CDR3 region has 13 residues. As DNA, the CDR3 is TGCAGCGTTGAGGGAGGATCCTACAATGAGCAGTTCTTC. Its protein is CSVEGGSYNEQFF.

The V call is TRBV6-1, the J call TRBJ1-3, with a possible D match to TRBD1 (6 bases). The germline V gene encodes CDR1 MNHNS and CDR2 SASEGT. Trimming took 1 base from V and 0 from J, leaving 13 bases between them. There are 17 residues in the CDR3. In DNA, the CDR3 is TGTGCCAGCAGTGAAGAGAGGGGGGTCCGCTCTGGAAACACCATATATTTT. Protein product: CASSEERGVRSGNTIYF.

The V and J genes are TRBV7-9 and TRBJ2-1; TRBD1 matches at 9 bases. Germline CDR1 reads SEHNR; CDR2 reads FQNEAQ (reference sequence). With V trimmed by 2 bases and J by 7 bases, 3 bases remained unmatched. The CDR3 is 14 amino acids. The CDR3: CASSLRTGVNEQFF. The CDR3 DNA reads as TGTGCCAGCAGCTTACGGACAGGGGTAAATGAGCAGTTCTTC.

The CDR3 loop reads CASSFGGSSNEQYF. Written as DNA, the CDR3 is TGCGCCAGCAGCTTCGGCGGGAGTTCGAACGAGCAGTACTTC. The rearrangement joins TRBV5-1 to TRBJ2-7; 7 nucleotides match TRBD2. Germline V gives CDR1 SGHRS, CDR2 YFSETQ. The CDR3 is made up of 14 amino acids. V gave up 2 bases and J gave up 5 bases; unmatched junction bases: 7.

This clonotype has just a few counts. The CDR3 here is CSVDTIMGASESATQETQYF. The CDR3 DNA reads TGCAGCGTTGATACGATAATGGGGGCTAGCGAGTCTGCTACACAAGAGACCCAGTACTTC. V is TRBV29-1 and J is TRBJ2-5; perhaps D is TRBD1 or TRBD2 (6 bases each). Germline lookup yields CDR1 SQVTM and CDR2 ANQGSEA. There are 20 residues in the CDR3. Trimming removed 3 bases at V and 2 bases at J, with 31 bases between.

This clonotype was recorded at least ten times. This chain uses TRBV6-1 with TRBJ2-7; 7 nucleotides agree with TRBD1. The length of the CDR3 is 13 residues. Germline values: CDR1 MNHNS, CDR2 SASEGT. V shed 4 bases and J 3 bases; nucleotides not matched to a gene: 3. CDR3: CASSADRVYEQYF. The DNA for the CDR3 is TGTGCCAGCAGTGCCGACAGGGTCTACGAGCAGTACTTC.

This chain connects TRBV27 to TRBJ2-1; tentatively, D is TRBD2 (5 bases). CDR3 length: 12 amino acids. Trimming took 6 bases from V and 8 from J, leaving 11 bases between them. Germline lookup yields CDR1 MNHEY and CDR2 SMNVEV (reference sequence). This CDR3 reads CASSVLGDEQFF. The CDR3, as DNA: TGTGCCAGCAGCGTCCTCGGGGATGAGCAGTTCTTC.